This TCR beta chain was captured by sequencing in a study of cytomegalovirus exposure and HLA in healthy donors. Broader study findings: The authors later linked a missense DCLRE1C variant to TCR beta V- and J-gene trimming.

Primers: 60 Vbeta forward and 13 Jbeta reverse. Only in-frame clones appear in the TCRdb table, and some are missing; sequencing was by immunoSEQ multiplex PCR. Among over 85,000 clones, around 70% were seen once, and the ten largest hold less than 1.5%. To note about this clone: Its antigen is as yet unknown.

Sequenced: PBMCs. The sequence was collected from a female donor in good health and CMV-seronegative.

The CDR3 DNA is TGTGCCATCAGTGAGTCGCCACCGGACACGTCTAGCACAGATACGCAGTATTTT. It encodes CAISESPPDTSSTDTQYF. The chain recombines TRBV10-3 with TRBJ2-3; the D gene is possibly TRBD1 (5 bases). V was shortened by 0 bases and J by 0 bases, with 16 bases between the two germline ends. The CDR3 contains 18 residues. Per germline, CDR1 ENHRY and CDR2 SYGVKD.